Listed below are T cell receptor beta chains from one sample, sequenced in a study of T-cell reconstitution after alpha-beta-depleted transplantation in children. TCRdb re-called the PCR reads through MiXCR, storing one row per CDR3 protein. Among more than 90,000 distinct CDR3 sequences, about a tenth were seen once, and the ten largest hold less than 45%. This material consisted of PBMCs, taken before TCRalphabeta/CD19-depleted stem cell transplant. All receptors derive from a boy aged 2-15 years with acute lymphoblastic leukemia, due to receive a stem cell transplant. Both conserved end residues are part of each CDR3. The D gene is left open where the match is weak. The size field is filled for only some rows; it gives once, few, many or a size class.

j_call clone_size cdr3_length d_call v_call cdr3_aa cdr3_nt
TRBJ2-7 . 14 TRBD2 TRBV12-3/TRBV12-4 CASSSGLESYEQYF TGTGCCAGCAGCTCAGGACTAGAGTCCTACGAGCAGTACTTC
TRBJ1-5 . 14 . TRBV28 CASRIQGGVQPQHF TGTGCCAGCAGAATTCAGGGAGGGGTTCAGCCCCAGCATTTT
TRBJ2-7 many 13 . TRBV12-3/TRBV12-4 CASRLQSSYEQYF TGTGCCAGCAGGCTACAGAGCTCCTACGAGCAGTACTTC
TRBJ1-6 few 12 . TRBV3-1 CASSQETGPLHF TGTGCCAGCAGCCAAGAAACAGGCCCCCTCCACTTT
TRBJ2-3 . 13 TRBD2 TRBV20-1 CSASGRVPDTQYF TGCAGTGCTAGCGGGAGGGTTCCAGATACGCAGTATTTT
TRBJ2-7 . 14 TRBD2 TRBV7-9 CASSQSGLTYEQYF TGTGCCAGCAGCCAGTCGGGACTAACCTACGAGCAGTACTTC
TRBJ2-1 few 15 TRBD2 TRBV4-2 CASSQGLEGISEQFF TGTGCCAGCAGCCAGGGACTAGAGGGGATCTCTGAGCAGTTCTTC
TRBJ2-5 . 15 . TRBV7-2 CASSSMRSGTETQYF TGTGCCAGCAGCTCAATGAGAAGCGGCACGGAGACCCAGTACTTC
TRBJ1-2 few 11 . TRBV20-1 CSASPSGGYTF TGCAGTGCTAGTCCCTCGGGTGGCTACACCTTC
TRBJ1-3 . 18 . TRBV12-3/TRBV12-4 CASSLFSVVAPPGNTIYF TGTGCCAGCAGTTTATTCTCGGTTGTGGCACCGCCTGGAAACACCATATATTTT
TRBJ2-2 . 14 . TRBV10-1 CASSGSVNTGELFF TGCGCCAGCAGTGGATCCGTCAACACCGGGGAGCTGTTTTTT
TRBJ1-5 few 14 TRBD1 TRBV15 CATSRGDRNQPQHF TGTGCCACCAGCAGAGGGGACAGAAATCAGCCCCAGCATTTT
TRBJ2-5 . 15 . TRBV6-1 CASSPSGPRVETQYF TGTGCCAGCAGCCCCTCGGGACCTCGGGTGGAGACCCAGTACTTC
TRBJ1-6 many 15 TRBD1 TRBV12-3/TRBV12-4 CASSFGTGYNSPLHF TGTGCCAGCAGCTTCGGGACAGGGTATAATTCACCCCTCCACTTT
TRBJ2-7 few 11 . TRBV11-2 CATQLISEQYF TGTGCCACCCAGCTTATCAGCGAGCAGTACTTC
TRBJ2-2 many 15 . TRBV6-5 CASSYSTGNTGELFF TGTGCCAGCAGTTACTCTACAGGGAACACCGGGGAGCTGTTTTTT
TRBJ2-7 . 17 . TRBV5-1 CASSLVPSETGSHEQYF TGCGCCAGCAGCTTGGTCCCAAGCGAAACGGGGTCTCACGAGCAGTACTTC
TRBJ2-6 few 18 TRBD2 TRBV5-1 CASSLRGETYSGANVLTF TGCGCCAGCAGCTTGCGGGGGGAGACCTACTCTGGGGCCAACGTCCTGACTTTC
TRBJ2-3 few 16 . TRBV7-9 CASSPSRRESTDTQYF TGTGCCAGCAGTCCCTCCCGACGGGAAAGCACAGATACGCAGTATTTT
TRBJ2-1 few 14 . TRBV11-2 CASSFLVSYNEQFF TGTGCCAGCAGCTTCCTGGTTTCCTACAATGAGCAGTTCTTC
TRBJ2-1 few 20 TRBD1 TRBV28 CASRAFPGQGGPNSYNEQFF TGTGCCAGCAGGGCATTCCCGGGACAGGGAGGCCCAAACTCCTACAATGAGCAGTTCTTC
TRBJ2-7 few 15 . TRBV6-2/TRBV6-3 CASSFTRPDLYEQYF TGTGCCAGCAGCTTTACCCGACCTGACCTCTACGAGCAGTACTTC
TRBJ2-1 many 17 . TRBV27 CASSPHPGTRSYNEQFF TGTGCCAGCAGTCCCCATCCCGGGACAAGATCCTACAATGAGCAGTTCTTC
TRBJ2-2 many 13 . TRBV11-2 CASSLEITGELFF TGTGCCAGCAGCTTAGAGATCACCGGGGAGCTGTTTTTT
TRBJ2-7 many 12 . TRBV12-3/TRBV12-4 CASSFQGHEQYF TGTGCCAGCAGTTTCCAGGGCCACGAGCAGTACTTC
TRBJ1-4 . 13 . TRBV6-1 CASRVQTNEKLFF TGTGCCAGCAGGGTGCAGACTAATGAAAAACTGTTTTTT
TRBJ2-7 few 17 TRBD2 TRBV10-3 CAISESMDAGVPNEQYF TGTGCCATCAGTGAGTCGATGGACGCGGGAGTCCCCAACGAGCAGTACTTC
TRBJ1-4 . 15 . TRBV18 CASSPGSRANEKLFF TGTGCCAGCTCACCGGGCAGTAGAGCTAATGAAAAACTGTTTTTT
TRBJ2-3 many 16 TRBD1 TRBV6-1 CASSRTGAKTKDTQYF TGTGCCAGCAGCAGGACAGGGGCCAAGACGAAAGATACGCAGTATTTT
TRBJ2-3 few 19 TRBD2 TRBV4-1 CASSQRFGGRAISPDTQYF TGCGCCAGCAGCCAACGCTTCGGCGGGAGGGCCATTTCCCCAGATACGCAGTATTTT
TRBJ2-5 once 12 . TRBV14 CASSRGARAFSF TGTGCCAGCAGCCGTGGGGCCCGGGCCTTTTCCTTC
TRBJ2-5 many 15 TRBD2 TRBV9 CASSVASGRGETQYF TGTGCCAGCAGCGTAGCTAGCGGGAGAGGGGAGACCCAGTACTTC
TRBJ1-2 . 12 . TRBV12-3/TRBV12-4 CASKIDLAGYTF TGTGCCAGCAAGATCGACCTGGCTGGCTACACCTTC
TRBJ1-1 . 11 . TRBV27 CASSGRREAFF TGTGCCAGCAGTGGTAGGCGTGAAGCTTTCTTT
TRBJ2-5 . 15 TRBD2 TRBV20-1 CSARDLAGVRETQYF TGCAGTGCTAGAGATCTGGCGGGAGTAAGAGAGACCCAGTACTTC
TRBJ1-5 few 15 . TRBV6-5 CASSSLGGINQPQHF TGTGCCAGCAGTTCCTTGGGGGGGATAAATCAGCCCCAGCATTTT
TRBJ1-1 many 16 TRBD1 TRBV20-1 CSARDLGTGVNTEAFF TGCAGTGCTAGAGATCTCGGGACAGGGGTGAACACTGAAGCTTTCTTT
TRBJ2-7 few 13 . TRBV27 CASRLGERYEQYF TGTGCCAGCAGGTTAGGGGAGCGGTACGAGCAGTACTTC
TRBJ2-3 . 17 TRBD2 TRBV24-1 CATSATSGKRFTDTQYF TGTGCCACCAGTGCAACTAGCGGAAAGAGATTCACAGATACGCAGTATTTT
TRBJ2-7 many 12 . TRBV29-1 CSVTGTFYEQYF TGCAGCGTTACAGGGACTTTCTACGAGCAGTACTTC
TRBJ1-1 many 17 TRBD1 TRBV27 CASRTNGQGSMNTEAFF TGTGCCAGCAGAACCAATGGACAGGGTTCCATGAACACTGAAGCTTTCTTT
TRBJ2-5 few 15 TRBD2 TRBV5-1 CASSLGARGQETQYF TGCGCCAGCAGTTTAGGGGCGCGGGGGCAAGAGACCCAGTACTTC
TRBJ1-1 . 13 . TRBV9 CASRRLTDTEAFF TGTGCCAGCAGAAGATTGACAGACACTGAAGCTTTCTTT
TRBJ2-7 . 17 TRBD1 TRBV27 CASSLKSPGQGDYEQYF TGTGCCAGCAGTTTAAAATCCCCGGGACAGGGGGACTACGAGCAGTACTTC
TRBJ2-1 . 14 . TRBV5-6 CASRKRESYNEQFF TGTGCCAGCAGGAAGAGGGAATCCTACAATGAGCAGTTCTTC
TRBJ2-4 few 19 . TRBV7-9 CASSFTRGTSQGAKNIQYF TGTGCCAGCAGCTTCACCAGGGGAACCAGCCAAGGAGCCAAAAACATTCAGTACTTC
TRBJ1-1 . 14 TRBD1 TRBV5-1 CASSGQGVHTEAFF TGCGCCAGCAGCGGGCAGGGGGTGCACACTGAAGCTTTCTTT